The T cell receptor beta chain described here comes from a study of blood T cell repertoires in COVID-19. Overall study: The United States, Italy and Spain were the sources of the acute and convalescent COVID-19 samples.

The participants were between about 18 and 90 years old and came from roughly 25 US areas. Clinical history as reported by participants underpinned cohort assignment. The V gene end was trimmed by 0 bases and the J gene end by 11 bases; junction bases not matched to a gene: 22. Germline V gene data show CDR1 as GTSNPN and CDR2 as SVGIG (reference sequence). The CDR3 length is 18 residues. Only in-frame clones appear in the TCRdb table, and some are missing; sequencing was by immunoSEQ multiplex PCR. The table records 140,000 or so clones, around 87% of them present only once. In this sample, this clone turned up a few times.

Sequenced sample: PBMCs or T cells enriched from blood (not recorded which). The source of this sequence is a man in his 60s who had recovered from COVID-19. The chain couples TRBV30 to TRBJ1-1; the match to TRBD1 covers 9 bases. CDR3 loop: CAWSVGTRDRGYFKVAFF. CDR3 sequence (DNA): TGTGCCTGGAGTGTAGGTACGCGTGACAGGGGGTATTTTAAGGTGGCTTTCTTT. Full variable domain (missing parts from reference TRBV30 and TRBJ1-1): SQTIHQWPATLVQPVGSPLSLECTVEGTSNPNLYWYRQAAGRGLQLLFYSVGIGQISSEVPQNLSASRPQDRQFILSSKKLLLSDSGFYLCAWSVGTRDRGYFKVAFFGQGTRLTVV.